Here is one T cell receptor (beta chain) with its context. The source of the sample is a study of shared clonotypes between healthy human individuals. Measured with immunoSEQ multiplex PCR; TCRdb has only the in-frame clones, and not every one. The table shows hundreds of thousands of clones, with approximately 75% occurring only once. Sequencing input: memory CD4+ T cells sorted from blood. As for subset: CD45RA-negative fraction. The clonotype was recovered from a woman in her twenties or thirties in good health.

In nucleotides, the CDR3 is TGTGCCAGCAGCCTAGGGACTGTGAACACCGGGGAGCTGTTTTTT. Residues: CASSLGTVNTGELFF. The rearrangement uses TRBV9 and TRBJ2-2; a possible D gene is TRBD2 (6 bases). There are 15 residues in the CDR3. Germline CDR1 is SGDLS and CDR2 is YYNGEE. Trimming removed 4 bases at V and 1 base at J, with 11 bases between.